This TCR beta chain was identified during a study of blood T cell repertoires in COVID-19. Data came from immunoSEQ multiplex PCR; TCRdb stores just in-frame clones and leaves some out. The data hold around 68,000 clones, with approximately 79% observed a single time. V was clipped by 3 bases and J by 4 bases, with 9 bases between them. The CDR3 totals 14 residues. In germline, CDR1 is KGHDR, CDR2 SFDVKD. The sequence was obtained from a woman aged 45-65 years with acute or convalescent COVID-19. Sequenced material: peripheral blood. The chain uses TRBV24-1 and TRBJ1-5; D is possibly TRBD1 (6 bases). CDR3 nucleotide sequence: TGTGCCACCAGTGATAACCAGGGGAATCAGCCCCAGCATTTT. It specifies CATSDNQGNQPQHF.